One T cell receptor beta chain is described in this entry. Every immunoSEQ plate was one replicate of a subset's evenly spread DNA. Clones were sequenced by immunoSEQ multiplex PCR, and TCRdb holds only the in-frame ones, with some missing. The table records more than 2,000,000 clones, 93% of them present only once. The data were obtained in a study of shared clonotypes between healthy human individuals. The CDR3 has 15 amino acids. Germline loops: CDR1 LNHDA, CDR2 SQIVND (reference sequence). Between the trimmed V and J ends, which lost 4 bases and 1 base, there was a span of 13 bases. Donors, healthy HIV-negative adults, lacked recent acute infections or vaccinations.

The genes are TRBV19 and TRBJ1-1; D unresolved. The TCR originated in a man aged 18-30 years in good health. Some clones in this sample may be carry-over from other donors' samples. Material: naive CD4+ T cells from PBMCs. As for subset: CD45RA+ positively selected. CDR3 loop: CASSTSQRKNTEAFF. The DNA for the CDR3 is TGTGCCAGTAGTACCTCTCAGAGAAAGAACACTGAAGCTTTCTTT. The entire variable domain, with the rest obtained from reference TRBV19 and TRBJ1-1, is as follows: DGGITQSPKYLFRKEGQNVTLSCEQNLNHDAMYWYRQDPGQGLRLIYYSQIVNDFQKGDIAEGYSVSREKKESFPLTVTSAQKNPTAFYLCASSTSQRKNTEAFFGQGTRLTVV.